This TCR beta chain emerged from a study of blood T cells in healthy people across ages. Alongside a J-beta primer mix, a sample-barcoded 5' primer served in a second PCR lasting 7 to 11 cycles. There were at least 2.5 million CDR3-containing paired-end reads obtained from each sample. TCRdb independently ran MiXCR on the 5' RACE reads; one entry per CDR3 protein. Here the sample spans 600,000 to 1,000,000 distinct CDR3 sequences, 58% being singletons. The sample comprised blood. This receptor was identified in a man younger than 40 in good health.

The CDR3 nucleotides are TGTGCCATCAGTGAGGTGGTAGCAGATGAGCAGTTCTTC. Its translation is CAISEVVADEQFF. The chain has TRBV10-3 and TRBJ2-1; the D is unclear. Germline CDR1 is ENHRY and CDR2 is SYGVKD. The length of the CDR3 is 13 residues. V dropped 2 bases and J dropped 8 bases, with 10 bases sitting between them.